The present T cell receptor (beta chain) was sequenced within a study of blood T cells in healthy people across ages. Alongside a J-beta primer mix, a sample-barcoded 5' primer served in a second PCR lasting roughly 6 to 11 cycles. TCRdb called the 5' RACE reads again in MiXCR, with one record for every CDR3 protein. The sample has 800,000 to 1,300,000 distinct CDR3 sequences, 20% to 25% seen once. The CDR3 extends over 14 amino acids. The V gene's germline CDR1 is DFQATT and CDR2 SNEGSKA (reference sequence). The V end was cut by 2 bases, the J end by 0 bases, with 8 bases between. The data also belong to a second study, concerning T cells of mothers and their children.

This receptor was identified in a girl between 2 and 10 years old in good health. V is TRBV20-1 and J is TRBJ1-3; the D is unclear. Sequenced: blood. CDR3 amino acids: CSARSARSGNTIYF. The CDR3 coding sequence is TGCAGTGCTAGATCCGCCCGCTCTGGAAACACCATATATTTT.